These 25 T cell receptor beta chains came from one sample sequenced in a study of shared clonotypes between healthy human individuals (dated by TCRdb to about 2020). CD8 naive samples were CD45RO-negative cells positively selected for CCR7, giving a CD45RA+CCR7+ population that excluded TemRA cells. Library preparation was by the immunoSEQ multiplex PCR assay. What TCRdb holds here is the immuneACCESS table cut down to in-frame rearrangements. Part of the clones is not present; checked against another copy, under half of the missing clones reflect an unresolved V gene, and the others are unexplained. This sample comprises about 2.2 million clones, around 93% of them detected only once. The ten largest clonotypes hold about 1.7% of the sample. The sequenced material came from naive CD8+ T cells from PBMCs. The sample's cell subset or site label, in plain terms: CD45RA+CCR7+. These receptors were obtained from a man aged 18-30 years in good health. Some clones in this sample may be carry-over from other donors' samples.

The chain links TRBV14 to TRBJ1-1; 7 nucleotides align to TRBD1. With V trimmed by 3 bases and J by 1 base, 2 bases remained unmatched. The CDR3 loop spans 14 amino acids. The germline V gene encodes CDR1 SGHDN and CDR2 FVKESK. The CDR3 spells CASSHGTANTEAFF. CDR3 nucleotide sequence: TGTGCCAGCAGCCACGGGACAGCGAACACTGAAGCTTTCTTT.

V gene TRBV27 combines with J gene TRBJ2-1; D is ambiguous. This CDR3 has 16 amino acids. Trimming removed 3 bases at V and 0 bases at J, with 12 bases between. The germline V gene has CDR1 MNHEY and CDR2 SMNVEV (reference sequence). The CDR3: CASSFGLRSSYNEQFF. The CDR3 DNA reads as TGTGCCAGCAGTTTTGGTTTACGGAGCTCCTACAATGAGCAGTTCTTC.

The CDR3 DNA is TGTGCCAGCAGGCCAGGGTGGCCTAATGAAAAACTGTTTTTT. Translating it yields CASRPGWPNEKLFF. This chain joins TRBV27 and TRBJ1-4, with D perhaps TRBD1 (5 bases). Germline CDR1 reads MNHEY; CDR2 reads SMNVEV (reference sequence). Trimming cost V 6 bases and J 3 bases, with 11 bases left between them. This CDR3 comprises 14 residues.

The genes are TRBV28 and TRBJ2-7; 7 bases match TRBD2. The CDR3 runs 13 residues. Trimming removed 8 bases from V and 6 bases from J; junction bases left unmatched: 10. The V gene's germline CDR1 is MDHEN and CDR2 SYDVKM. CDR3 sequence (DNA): TGTGCCAGCCGGTGGGGGGGTCGCGGCGAGCAGTACTTC. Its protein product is CASRWGGRGEQYF.

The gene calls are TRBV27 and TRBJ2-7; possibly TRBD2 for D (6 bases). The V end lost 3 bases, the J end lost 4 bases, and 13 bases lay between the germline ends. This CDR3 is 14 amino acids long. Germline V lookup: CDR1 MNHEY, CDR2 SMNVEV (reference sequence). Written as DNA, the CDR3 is TGTGCCAGCAGTTTTGGCCTAGCGAGGTACGAGCAGTACTTC. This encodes CASSFGLARYEQYF.

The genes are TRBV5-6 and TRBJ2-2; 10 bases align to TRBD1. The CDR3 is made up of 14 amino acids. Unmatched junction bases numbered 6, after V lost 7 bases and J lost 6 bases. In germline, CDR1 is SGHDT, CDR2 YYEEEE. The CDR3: CASGQGVGAGELFF. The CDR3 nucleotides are TGTGCCAGCGGACAGGGGGTCGGGGCCGGGGAGCTGTTTTTT.

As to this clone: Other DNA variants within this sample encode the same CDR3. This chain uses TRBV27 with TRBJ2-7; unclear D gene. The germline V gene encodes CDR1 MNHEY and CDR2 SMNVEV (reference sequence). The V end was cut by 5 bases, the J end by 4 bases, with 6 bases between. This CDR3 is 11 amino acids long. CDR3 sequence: CASSLGYEQYF. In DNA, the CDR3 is TGTGCCAGCAGTCTGGGTTACGAGCAGTACTTC.

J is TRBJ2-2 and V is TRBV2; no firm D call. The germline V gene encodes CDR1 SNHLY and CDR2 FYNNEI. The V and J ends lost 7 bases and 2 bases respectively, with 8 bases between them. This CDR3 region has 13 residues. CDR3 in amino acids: CASKDLNTGELFF. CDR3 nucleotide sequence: TGTGCCAGCAAAGACCTTAACACCGGGGAGCTGTTTTTT. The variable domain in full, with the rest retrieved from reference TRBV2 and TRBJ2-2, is EPEVTQTPSHQVTQMGQEVILRCVPISNHLYFYWYRQILGQKVEFLVSFYNNEISEKSEIFDDQFSVERPDGSNFTLKIRSTKLEDSAMYFCASKDLNTGELFFGEGSRLTVL.

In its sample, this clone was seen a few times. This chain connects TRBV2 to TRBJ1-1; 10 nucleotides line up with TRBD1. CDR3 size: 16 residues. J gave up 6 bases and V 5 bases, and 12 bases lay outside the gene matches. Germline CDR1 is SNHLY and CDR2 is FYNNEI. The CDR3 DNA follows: TGTGCCAGCAGTCTATCGACGACAGGGGGCGTATCTGAAGCTTTCTTT. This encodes CASSLSTTGGVSEAFF.

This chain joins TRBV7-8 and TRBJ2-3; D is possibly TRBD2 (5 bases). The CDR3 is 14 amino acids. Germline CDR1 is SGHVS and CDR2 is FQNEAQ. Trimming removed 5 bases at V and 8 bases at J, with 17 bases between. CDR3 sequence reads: CASSHRGSDFTQYF. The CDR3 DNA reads TGTGCCAGCAGCCACCGGGGTTCGGATTTTACGCAGTATTTT. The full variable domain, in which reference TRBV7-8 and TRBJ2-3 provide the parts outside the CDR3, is GAGVSQSPRYKVAKRGQDVALRCDPISGHVSLFWYQQALGQGPEFLTYFQNEAQLDKSGLPSDRFFAERPEGSVSTLKIQRTQQEDSAVYLCASSHRGSDFTQYFGPGTRLTVL.

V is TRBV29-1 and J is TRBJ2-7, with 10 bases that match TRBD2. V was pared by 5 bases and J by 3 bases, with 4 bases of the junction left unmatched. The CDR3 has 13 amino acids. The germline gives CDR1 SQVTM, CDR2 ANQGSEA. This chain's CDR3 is CSVLPSGSYEQYF. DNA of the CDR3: TGCAGCGTTTTGCCTAGCGGGAGCTACGAGCAGTACTTC.

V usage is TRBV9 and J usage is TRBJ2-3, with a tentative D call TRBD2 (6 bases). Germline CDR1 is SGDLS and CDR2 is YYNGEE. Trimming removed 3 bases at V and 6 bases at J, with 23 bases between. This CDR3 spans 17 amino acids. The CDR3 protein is CASSAGEAPLNEDTQYF. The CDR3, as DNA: TGTGCCAGCAGCGCCGGGGAGGCCCCCCTTAACGAGGATACGCAGTATTTT.

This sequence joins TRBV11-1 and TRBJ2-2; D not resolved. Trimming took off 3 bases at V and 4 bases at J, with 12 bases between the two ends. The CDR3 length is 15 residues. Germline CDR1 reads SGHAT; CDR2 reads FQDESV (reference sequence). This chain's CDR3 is CASSFLLAPTGELFF. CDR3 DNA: TGTGCCAGCAGCTTTCTTCTGGCCCCCACCGGGGAGCTGTTTTTT.

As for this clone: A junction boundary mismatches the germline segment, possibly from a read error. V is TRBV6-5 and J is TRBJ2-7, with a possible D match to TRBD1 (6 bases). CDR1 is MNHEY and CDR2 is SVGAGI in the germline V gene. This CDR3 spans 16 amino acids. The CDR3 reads CASSYSETGVRYGQYF. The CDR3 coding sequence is TGTGCCAGCAGTTACTCCGAGACAGGTGTACGGTACGGGCAGTACTTC.

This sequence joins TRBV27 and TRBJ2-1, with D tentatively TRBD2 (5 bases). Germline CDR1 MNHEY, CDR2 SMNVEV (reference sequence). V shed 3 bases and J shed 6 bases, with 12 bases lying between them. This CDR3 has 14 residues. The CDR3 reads CASSLERAINEQFF. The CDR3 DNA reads TGTGCCAGCAGTTTGGAGAGGGCAATCAATGAGCAGTTCTTC.

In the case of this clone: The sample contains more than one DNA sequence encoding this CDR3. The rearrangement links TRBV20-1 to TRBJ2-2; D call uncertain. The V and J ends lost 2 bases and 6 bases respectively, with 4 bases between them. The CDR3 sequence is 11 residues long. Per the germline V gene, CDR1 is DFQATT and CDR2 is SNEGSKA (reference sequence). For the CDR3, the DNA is TGCAGTGCTAGAACCCCCGGGGAGCTGTTTTTT. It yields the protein CSARTPGELFF.

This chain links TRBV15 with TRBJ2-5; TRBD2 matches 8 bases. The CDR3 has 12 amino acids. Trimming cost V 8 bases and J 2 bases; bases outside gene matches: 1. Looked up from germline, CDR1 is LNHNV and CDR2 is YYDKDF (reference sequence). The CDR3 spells CATRGGQETQYF. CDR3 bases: TGTGCCACCCGGGGGGGGCAAGAGACCCAGTACTTC.

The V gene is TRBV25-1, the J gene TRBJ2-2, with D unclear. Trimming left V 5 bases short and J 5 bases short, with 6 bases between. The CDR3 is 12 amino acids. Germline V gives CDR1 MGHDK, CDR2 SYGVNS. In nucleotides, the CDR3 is TGTGCCAGCAGTCACGGTACCGGGGAGCTGTTTTTT. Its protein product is CASSHGTGELFF.

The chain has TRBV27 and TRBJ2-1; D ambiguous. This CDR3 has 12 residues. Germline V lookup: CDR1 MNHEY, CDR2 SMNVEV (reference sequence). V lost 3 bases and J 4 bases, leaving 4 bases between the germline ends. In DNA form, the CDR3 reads TGTGCCAGCAGTTTTAAGTACAATGAGCAGTTCTTC. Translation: CASSFKYNEQFF.

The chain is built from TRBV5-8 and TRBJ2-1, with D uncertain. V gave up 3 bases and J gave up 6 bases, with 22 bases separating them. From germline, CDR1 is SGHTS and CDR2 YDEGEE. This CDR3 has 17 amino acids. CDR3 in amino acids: CASSSQERHGPSNEQFF. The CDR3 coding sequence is TGTGCCAGCAGCTCCCAGGAACGGCACGGCCCCTCCAATGAGCAGTTCTTC.

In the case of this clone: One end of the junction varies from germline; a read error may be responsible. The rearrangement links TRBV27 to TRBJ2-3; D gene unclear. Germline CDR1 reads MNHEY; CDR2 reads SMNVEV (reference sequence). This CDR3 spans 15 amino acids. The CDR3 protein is CASSPTFLSTDTQYF. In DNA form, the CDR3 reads TGTGCTAGCAGCCCTACCTTTTTATCCACAGATACGCAGTATTTT.

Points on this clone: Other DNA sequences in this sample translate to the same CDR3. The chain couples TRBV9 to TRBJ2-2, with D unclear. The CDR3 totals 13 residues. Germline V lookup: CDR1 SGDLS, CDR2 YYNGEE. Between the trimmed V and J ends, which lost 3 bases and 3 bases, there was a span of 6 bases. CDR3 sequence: CASSASHTGELFF. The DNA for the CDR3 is TGTGCCAGCAGCGCCTCCCACACCGGGGAGCTGTTTTTT.

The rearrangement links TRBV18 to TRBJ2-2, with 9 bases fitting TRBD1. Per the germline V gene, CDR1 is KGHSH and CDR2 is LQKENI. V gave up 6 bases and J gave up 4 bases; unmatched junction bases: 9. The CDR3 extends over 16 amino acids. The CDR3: CASSRDRGMSTGELFF. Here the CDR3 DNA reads TGTGCCAGCTCGAGAGACAGGGGGATGAGCACCGGGGAGCTGTTTTTT.

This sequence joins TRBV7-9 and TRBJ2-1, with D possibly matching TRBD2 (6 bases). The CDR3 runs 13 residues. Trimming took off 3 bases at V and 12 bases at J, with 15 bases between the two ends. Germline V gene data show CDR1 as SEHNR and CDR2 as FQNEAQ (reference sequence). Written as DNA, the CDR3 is TGTGCCAGCAGCTTCGAGGAGGGCCCCGTGCAGTTCTTC. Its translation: CASSFEEGPVQFF.

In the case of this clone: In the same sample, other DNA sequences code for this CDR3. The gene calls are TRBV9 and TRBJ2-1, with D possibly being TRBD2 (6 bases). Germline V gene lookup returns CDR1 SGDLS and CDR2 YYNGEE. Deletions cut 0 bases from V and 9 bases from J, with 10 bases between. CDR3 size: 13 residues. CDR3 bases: TGTGCCAGCAGCGTAGGGGGCGGGACTGAGCAGTTCTTC. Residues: CASSVGGGTEQFF.